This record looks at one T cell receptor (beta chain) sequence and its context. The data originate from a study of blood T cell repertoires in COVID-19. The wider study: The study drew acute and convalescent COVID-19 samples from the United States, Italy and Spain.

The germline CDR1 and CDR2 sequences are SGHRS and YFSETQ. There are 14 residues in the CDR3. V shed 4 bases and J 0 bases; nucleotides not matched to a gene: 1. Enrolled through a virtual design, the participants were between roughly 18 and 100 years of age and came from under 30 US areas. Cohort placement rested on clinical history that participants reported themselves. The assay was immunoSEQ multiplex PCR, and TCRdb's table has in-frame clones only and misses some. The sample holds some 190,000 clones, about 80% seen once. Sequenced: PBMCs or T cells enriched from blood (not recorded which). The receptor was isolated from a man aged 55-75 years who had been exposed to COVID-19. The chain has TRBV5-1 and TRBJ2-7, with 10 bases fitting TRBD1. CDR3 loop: CASSRDRGSYEQYF. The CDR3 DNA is TGCGCCAGCAGCCGGGACAGGGGCTCCTACGAGCAGTACTTC.